The text below deals with one TCR beta chain. Ages ranged from roughly 18 to 95 years, with residence in 24 US areas. Membership in each cohort depended on participant-reported clinical history. The recovered donors of Cohort 3 showed two negative PCRs, clearance, or symptom resolution. The data belong to a study of blood T cell repertoires in COVID-19. The authors' processing: Reference gene primer amplification gave estimated nucleated cell counts. Assay: immunoSEQ multiplex PCR; the TCRdb copy retains only in-frame clones and omits some. D and trimming were read from the DNA, whereas the V and J calls and clone size are those reported in that table. This table has approximately 390,000 clones, approximately 87% appearing once. Trimming shortened V by 1 base and J by 6 bases, and 12 bases separated the two germline ends. CDR3 length: 14 residues. Germline values: CDR1 SEHNR, CDR2 FQNEAQ (reference sequence).

Sequenced input: PBMCs or T cells enriched from blood (not recorded which). The chain combines TRBV7-9 with TRBJ1-2; D gene ambiguous. This clonotype was obtained from a woman between 45 and 65 years old who had recovered from COVID-19. CDR3 sequence: CASSLERSQNGYTF. CDR3 nucleotide sequence: TGTGCCAGCAGCTTAGAGAGATCTCAAAATGGCTACACCTTC. The whole variable domain, filled in from reference TRBV7-9 and TRBJ1-2, reads DTGVSQNPRHKITKRGQNVTFRCDPISEHNRLYWYRQTLGQGPEFLTYFQNEAQLEKSRLLSDRFSAERPKGSFSTLEIQRTEQGDSAMYLCASSLERSQNGYTFGSGTRLTVV.